This T cell receptor (beta chain) was recorded in a study of CD8+CD57+ T cells in acquired aplastic anemia. Turning to the study itself: DNA from sorted CD4+ and CD8+ cells averaged 3.2 ug.

Germline V lookup: CDR1 SNHLY, CDR2 FYNNEI. CDR3 length equals 14 residues. Trimming stripped 7 bases from V and 6 bases from J, with 18 bases between. Regarding the study as a whole: Patients were compared with controls for CD8+ Simpson's diversity, and no significant difference emerged. The number of CD8+ CDR3 sequences shared by patients and controls was around 30.

Profiling of TCR beta VDJ combinations and CDR3 sequences used genomic DNA as template. TCRdb independently ran MiXCR on the reads; one entry per CDR3 protein. The data hold 450,000 to 600,000 distinct CDR3 sequences, with roughly 34% observed a single time. There are many counts of this clonotype. Its antigen is not known. CD8+CD57+ cell expansion, shown by flow cytometry, had occurred in the patients selected for sequencing. The clonotype originates from a human donor with aplastic anemia. The specimen was sorted CD4+, CD8+, or CD8+CD57+ T cells (not recorded which) from PBMCs. This chain joins TRBV2 and TRBJ1-1; D is undetermined. CDR3 protein: CASIWADDGSEAFF. CDR3 DNA sequence: TGTGCCAGCATTTGGGCGGACGATGGTTCTGAAGCTTTCTTT.